This entry concerns a single T cell receptor (beta chain). Antigen: not known. The source of the sample is a study of T cells expressing NK-cell markers. Study overall: HCMV seropositivity characterized seven of the eight sequenced donors, and seronegativity one.

The authors made TCR beta cDNA libraries by 5'RACE template switching. This switching added a universal primer site and UMIs. After re-calling the 5' RACE reads, TCRdb lists one entry per CDR3 protein, DNA absent. The sample's table shows some 300,000 distinct CDR3 sequences. This CDR3 has 15 residues. Germline lookup yields CDR1 DFQATT and CDR2 SNEGSKA (reference sequence). Study findings and constraints: The CD3+CD56-NKG2C+ fraction was also led by these clonotypes in a few donors. The share of CD8+ T cells held by dominant NKG2C+ clonotypes was about 1.0-7.5% in 5 or 6 donors.

The specimen was blood T cells: a sorted CD56 or NKG2C T cell subset, CD4+ or CD8+ T cells, or bulk PBMC T cells (not recorded which). This chain joins TRBV20-1 and TRBJ2-1; the D gene TCRdb calls, TRBD1, cannot be checked with no DNA. This sequence originates from a man younger than 30 in good health. CDR3 in amino acids: CSAARRDRGIHEQFF.